The rows below give T cell receptor beta chains drawn from one sample of a study of T cell responses to AZD1222 COVID-19 vaccine. Clones were read by immunoSEQ multiplex PCR, and TCRdb kept only the in-frame ones, dropping some. The table shows about 30,000 clones, with approximately 91% occurring only once. The input for sequencing was peripheral blood, taken on day 0 of AZD1222 vaccination. Receptors were obtained from an adult in good health. CDR3s include the opening cysteine and the closing phenylalanine or tryptophan. D genes are given only for firm matches. The size of a clone is reported for some rows only, either as once, few or many, or as a class for expanded clones.

clone_size,v_call,d_call,j_call,cdr3_nt,cdr3_aa
.,TRBV4-1,.,TRBJ2-5,TGCGCCAGCAGCCAAGAAAAAGTCCGGGAGACCCAGTACTTC,CASSQEKVRETQYF
once,TRBV15,TRBD2,TRBJ2-5,TGTGCCACCAGCAGAGCCTTGGCGACTAGCGGGATTGGAGAGACCCAGTACTTC,CATSRALATSGIGETQYF
once,TRBV28,TRBD1,TRBJ1-5,TGTGCCAGCAGGGAAGGGGGCTTTCAGCCCCAGCATTTT,CASREGGFQPQHF
.,TRBV7-9,.,TRBJ1-6,TGTGCCAGCAGCTTACCATGGGCCAGGGGATATAATTCACCCCTCCACTTT,CASSLPWARGYNSPLHF
.,TRBV5-6,.,TRBJ2-1,TGTGCCAGCAGCTTGGCCGCGGGCCCCCTCTCCTACAATGAGCAGTTCTTC,CASSLAAGPLSYNEQFF
few,TRBV29-1,TRBD2,TRBJ2-2,TGCAGCCCGTGGGTGGGACTAGCGGGAGAGGACACCGGGGAGCTGTTTTTT,CSPWVGLAGEDTGELFF
.,TRBV2,TRBD1,TRBJ1-3,TGTGCCGGGAGCGGGACAGCTGGAAACACCATATATTTT,CAGSGTAGNTIYF
once,TRBV6-5,.,TRBJ1-5,TGTGCCAGCAGTTACTCGTACAGCAATCAGCCCCAGCATTTT,CASSYSYSNQPQHF
.,TRBV19,.,TRBJ2-4,TGTGCCAGTAGCTCAAATTCAGGGCCTAACATTCAGTACTTC,CASSSNSGPNIQYF
.,TRBV5-1,.,TRBJ1-2,TGCGCCAGCAGCTTGCCCCGGGGGGCAGTAAACTATGGCTACACCTTC,CASSLPRGAVNYGYTF
.,TRBV28,TRBD1,TRBJ2-7,TGTGCCAGCAGGACAGGGTTACCTCGACTCGACGAGCAGTACTTC,CASRTGLPRLDEQYF
.,TRBV12-3/TRBV12-4,.,TRBJ2-7,TGTGCCAGCAGCCTATCCCGGGACTACGAGCAGTACTTC,CASSLSRDYEQYF
.,TRBV2,TRBD1,TRBJ2-7,TGTGCCAGCAGTGAAGGACAGGGTAGGGACGAGCAGTACTTC,CASSEGQGRDEQYF
.,TRBV7-9,TRBD1,TRBJ2-7,TGTGCCAGCAGCTCGGGACAGACCTACGAGCAGTACTTC,CASSSGQTYEQYF
.,TRBV18,TRBD2,TRBJ2-1,TGTGCCAGCTCCCCCAAGACTAGCGGAAACAATGAGCAGTTCTTC,CASSPKTSGNNEQFF
.,TRBV5-4,.,TRBJ1-2,TGTGCCAGCCGGCGGGATGGGGGACCGTATGGCTACACCTTC,CASRRDGGPYGYTF
.,TRBV2,.,TRBJ1-1,TGTGCCAGCAGACAGACAATGAACACTGAAGCTTTCTTT,CASRQTMNTEAFF
.,TRBV5-1,TRBD1,TRBJ1-1,TGCGCCAGCAGCGACCGACAGGGATGGAACACTGAAGCTTTCTTT,CASSDRQGWNTEAFF
.,TRBV19,.,TRBJ2-1,TGTGCCAGTAGTATTTGGCGTGGCAATGAGCAGTTCTTC,CASSIWRGNEQFF
once,TRBV5-5,.,TRBJ2-7,TGTGCCAGCAGCTTGAGGTTTGGCTACTACGAGCAGTACTTC,CASSLRFGYYEQYF
.,TRBV27,TRBD1,TRBJ2-1,TGTGCCAGTAGACAGGGGTGGCATGAGCAGTTCTTC,CASRQGWHEQFF
.,TRBV2,TRBD1,TRBJ2-7,TGTGCCAGCAGGGCACAGGGGGCGTCCTACGAGCAGTACTTC,CASRAQGASYEQYF
.,TRBV19,.,TRBJ2-1,TGTGCCAGTAGTGTCCCGGGGGTCAATGAGCAGTTCTTC,CASSVPGVNEQFF
.,TRBV12-3/TRBV12-4,.,TRBJ1-2,TGTGCCAGCAGTTTCGCCAGGGAACATGGCTACACCTTC,CASSFAREHGYTF
.,TRBV18,TRBD1,TRBJ2-7,TGTGCCAGCTCACAGGACAGGCCCTACGAGCAGTACTTC,CASSQDRPYEQYF
.,TRBV4-1,.,TRBJ2-5,TGCGCCAGCAGCCTCGGGTTCCAAGAGACCCAGTACTTC,CASSLGFQETQYF
.,TRBV2,TRBD2,TRBJ2-3,TGTGACGCGGGCGGGAGGAGCACAGATACGCAGTATTTT,CDAGGRSTDTQYF
.,TRBV5-1,.,TRBJ2-5,TGCGCCAGCAGCTGGGTCGGGCAGGGTGGCGAGACCCAGTACTTC,CASSWVGQGGETQYF